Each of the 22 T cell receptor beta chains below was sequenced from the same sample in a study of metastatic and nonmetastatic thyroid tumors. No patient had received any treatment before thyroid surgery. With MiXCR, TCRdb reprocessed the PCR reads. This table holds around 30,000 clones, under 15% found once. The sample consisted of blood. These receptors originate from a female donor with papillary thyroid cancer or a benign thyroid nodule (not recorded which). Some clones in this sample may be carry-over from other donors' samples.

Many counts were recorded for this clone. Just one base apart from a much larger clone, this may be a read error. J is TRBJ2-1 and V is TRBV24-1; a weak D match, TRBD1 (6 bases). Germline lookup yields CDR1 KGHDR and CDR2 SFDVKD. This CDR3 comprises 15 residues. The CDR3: CATGSDSSPYNEQSF. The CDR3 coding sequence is TGTGCCACAGGATCGGACAGCTCCCCCTACAATGAGCAGTCCTTC.

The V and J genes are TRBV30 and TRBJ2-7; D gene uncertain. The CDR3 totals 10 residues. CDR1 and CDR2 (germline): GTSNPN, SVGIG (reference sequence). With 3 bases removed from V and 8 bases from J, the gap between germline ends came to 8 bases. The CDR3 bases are TGTGCCTGGAGCTCATCCAAGCAGTACTTC. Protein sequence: CAWSSSKQYF.

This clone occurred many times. CDR3 amino acids: CASSLVVPSSGANVLTF. The CDR3 coding sequence is TGTGCCAGCAGCTTGGTAGTCCCTTCCTCTGGGGCCAACGTCCTGACTTTC. The rearrangement links TRBV5-4 to TRBJ2-6, with D uncertain. CDR3 length equals 17 residues. Trimming removed 0 bases at V and 0 bases at J, with 10 bases between. The V gene's germline CDR1 is SGHNT and CDR2 YYREEE (reference sequence).

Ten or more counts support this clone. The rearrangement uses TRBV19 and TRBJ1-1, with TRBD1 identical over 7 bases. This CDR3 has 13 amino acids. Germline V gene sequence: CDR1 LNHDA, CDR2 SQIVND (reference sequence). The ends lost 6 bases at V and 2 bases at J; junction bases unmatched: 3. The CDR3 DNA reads TGTGCCAGTAGCGACAGGGCTAACACTGAAGCTTTCTTT. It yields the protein CASSDRANTEAFF.

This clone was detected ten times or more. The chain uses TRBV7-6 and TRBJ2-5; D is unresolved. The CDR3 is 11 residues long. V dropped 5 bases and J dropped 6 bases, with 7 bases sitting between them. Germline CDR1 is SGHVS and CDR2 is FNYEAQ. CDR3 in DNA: TGTGCCAGCAGCCTCGCTCAGACCCAGTACTTC. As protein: CASSLAQTQYF.

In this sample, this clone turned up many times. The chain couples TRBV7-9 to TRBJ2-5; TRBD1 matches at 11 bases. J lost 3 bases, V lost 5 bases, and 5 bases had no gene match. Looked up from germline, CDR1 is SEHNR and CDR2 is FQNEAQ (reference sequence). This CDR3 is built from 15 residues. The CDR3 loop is CASSLGQGAKETQYF. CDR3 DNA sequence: TGTGCCAGCAGCCTAGGACAGGGGGCAAAAGAGACCCAGTACTTC.

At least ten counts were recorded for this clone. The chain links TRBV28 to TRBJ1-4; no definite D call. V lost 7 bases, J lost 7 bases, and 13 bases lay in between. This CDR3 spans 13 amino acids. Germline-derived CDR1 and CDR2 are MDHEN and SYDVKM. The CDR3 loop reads CASTRDEGEKLFF. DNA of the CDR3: TGTGCCAGCACGAGGGATGAAGGTGAAAAACTGTTTTTT.

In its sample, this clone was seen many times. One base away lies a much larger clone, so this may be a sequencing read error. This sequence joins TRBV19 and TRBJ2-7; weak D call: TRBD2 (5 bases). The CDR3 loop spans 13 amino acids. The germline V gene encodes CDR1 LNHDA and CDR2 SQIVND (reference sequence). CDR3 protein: CTSSYLGTYEQYF. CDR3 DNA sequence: TGTACCAGTAGTTACCTCGGGACCTACGAGCAGTACTTC.

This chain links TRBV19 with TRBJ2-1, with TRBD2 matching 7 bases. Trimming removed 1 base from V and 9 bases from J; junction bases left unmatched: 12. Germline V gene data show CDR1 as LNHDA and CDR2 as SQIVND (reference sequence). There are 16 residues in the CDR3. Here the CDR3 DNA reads TGTGCCAGTAGTATAGTCCGGGACTATCTCTGGAGTGAGCAGTTCTTC. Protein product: CASSIVRDYLWSEQFF.

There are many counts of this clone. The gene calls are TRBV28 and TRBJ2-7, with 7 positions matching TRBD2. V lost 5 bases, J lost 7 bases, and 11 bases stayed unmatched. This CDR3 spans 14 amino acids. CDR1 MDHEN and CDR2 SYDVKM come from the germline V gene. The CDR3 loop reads CASSPSGGRREQYF. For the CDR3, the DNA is TGTGCCAGCAGTCCCTCGGGCGGGAGAAGGGAGCAGTACTTC. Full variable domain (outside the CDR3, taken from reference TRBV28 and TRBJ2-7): DVKVTQSSRYLVKRTGEKVFLECVQDMDHENMFWYRQDPGLGLRLIYFSYDVKMKEKGDIPEGYSVSREKKERFSLILESASTNQTSMYLCASSPSGGRREQYFGPGTRLTVT.

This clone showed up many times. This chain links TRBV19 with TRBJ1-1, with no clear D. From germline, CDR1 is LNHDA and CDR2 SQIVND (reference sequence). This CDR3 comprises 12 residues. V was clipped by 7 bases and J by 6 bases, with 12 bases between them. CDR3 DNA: TGTGCCAGTAACCCGGGTGTGCCTGAAGCTTTCTTT. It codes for CASNPGVPEAFF.

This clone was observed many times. DNA for the CDR3: TGTGCCAGCCAACAGGGAGGGAATCAGCCCCAGCATTTT. Amino acids: CASQQGGNQPQHF. The chain joins TRBV5-8 to TRBJ1-5; TRBD1 might be the D (6 bases). The CDR3 contains 13 residues. V was clipped by 7 bases and J by 4 bases, with 12 bases between them. The germline CDR1 and CDR2 sequences are SGHTS and YDEGEE.

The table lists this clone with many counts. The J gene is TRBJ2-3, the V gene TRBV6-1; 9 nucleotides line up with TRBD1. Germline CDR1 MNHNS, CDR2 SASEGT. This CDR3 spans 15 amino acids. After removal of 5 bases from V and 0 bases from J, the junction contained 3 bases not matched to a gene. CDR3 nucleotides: TGTGCCAGCAGTTCACAGGGGGCTAGCACAGATACGCAGTATTTT. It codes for CASSSQGASTDTQYF.

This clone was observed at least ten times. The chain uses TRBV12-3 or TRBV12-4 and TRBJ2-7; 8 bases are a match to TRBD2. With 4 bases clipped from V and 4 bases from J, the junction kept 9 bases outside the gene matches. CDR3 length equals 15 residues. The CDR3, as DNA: TGTGCCAGCAGTTCGAGTTTAGCGGGAATTTACGAGCAGTACTTC. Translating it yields CASSSSLAGIYEQYF.

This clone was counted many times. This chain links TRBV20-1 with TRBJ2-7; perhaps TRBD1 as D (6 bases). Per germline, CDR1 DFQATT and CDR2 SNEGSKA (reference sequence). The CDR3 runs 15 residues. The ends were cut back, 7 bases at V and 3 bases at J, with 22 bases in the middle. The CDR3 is CSGGRATRGNYEQYF. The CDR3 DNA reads TGCAGTGGGGGTCGGGCCACAAGGGGGAACTACGAGCAGTACTTC.

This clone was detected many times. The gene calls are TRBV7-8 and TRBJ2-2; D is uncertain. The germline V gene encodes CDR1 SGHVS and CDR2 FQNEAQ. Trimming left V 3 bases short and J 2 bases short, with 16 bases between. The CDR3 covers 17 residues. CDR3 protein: CASSFFRASPNTGELFF. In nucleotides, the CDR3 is TGTGCCAGCAGCTTCTTCCGAGCGAGCCCCAACACCGGGGAGCTGTTTTTT.

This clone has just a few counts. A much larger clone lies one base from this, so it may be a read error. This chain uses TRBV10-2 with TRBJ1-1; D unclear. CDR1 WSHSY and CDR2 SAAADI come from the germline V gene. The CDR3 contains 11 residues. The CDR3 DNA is TGCGCCAGCAGTGGCAACACTGAATCTTTCTTT. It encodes CASSGNTESFF.

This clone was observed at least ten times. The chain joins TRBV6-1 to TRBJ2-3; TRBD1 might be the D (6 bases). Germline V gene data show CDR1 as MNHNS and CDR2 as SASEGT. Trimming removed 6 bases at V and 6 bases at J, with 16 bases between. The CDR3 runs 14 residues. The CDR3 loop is CASRNRGGGDTQYF. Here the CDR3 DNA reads TGTGCCAGCAGAAATAGAGGGGGTGGGGATACGCAGTATTTT.

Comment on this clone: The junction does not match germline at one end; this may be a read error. CDR3 in DNA: TGTGCCAGCAGCTTGCCTGGAGGCTCCCACGAGCAGTACTTT. This gives the protein CASSLPGGSHEQYF. The chain employs TRBV5-6 and TRBJ2-7, with D perhaps matching TRBD2 (5 bases). There are 14 residues in the CDR3. Looked up from germline, CDR1 is SGHDT and CDR2 is YYEEEE.

The CDR3: CASRWYGIETQYF. In DNA, the CDR3 is TGTGCCAGCAGGTGGTATGGCATCGAGACCCAGTACTTC. This rearrangement joins TRBV6-1 to TRBJ2-5; D unresolved. The CDR3 spans 13 residues. V was trimmed by 6 bases and J by 5 bases, leaving 13 bases between them. CDR1 and CDR2 (germline): MNHNS, SASEGT.

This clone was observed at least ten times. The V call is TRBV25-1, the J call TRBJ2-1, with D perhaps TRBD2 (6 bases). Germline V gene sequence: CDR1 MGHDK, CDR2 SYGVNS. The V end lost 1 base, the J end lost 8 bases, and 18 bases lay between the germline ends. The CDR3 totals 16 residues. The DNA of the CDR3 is TGTGCCAGCAGTGAATCCCCTAGCGCAAAATACGATGAGCAGTTCTTC. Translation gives CASSESPSAKYDEQFF.

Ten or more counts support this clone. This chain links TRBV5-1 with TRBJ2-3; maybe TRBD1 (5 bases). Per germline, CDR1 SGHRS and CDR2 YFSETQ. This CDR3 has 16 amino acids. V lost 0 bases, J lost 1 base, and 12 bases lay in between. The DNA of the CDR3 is TGCGCCAGCAGCTTGGAACAGGTGGCCCGCACAGATACGCAGTATTTT. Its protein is CASSLEQVARTDTQYF. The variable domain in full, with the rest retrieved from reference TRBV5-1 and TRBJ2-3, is KAGVTQTPRYLIKTRGQQVTLSCSPISGHRSVSWYQQTPGQGLQFLFEYFSETQRNKGNFPGRFSGRQFSNSRSEMNVSTLELGDSALYLCASSLEQVARTDTQYFGPGTRLTVL.